This T cell receptor beta chain emerged from a study of T cell clones after liver transplantation. Study-level information: HCV positivity affected three of eight recipients; the rest lacked autoimmune or viral indications. Patients counted as tolerant after at least one year off all immunosuppression, enzymes not exceeding twice normal. Samples came pre-transplant, pre-randomization before withdrawal, and post-randomization after withdrawal ended.

Sorting of unstimulated PBMCs yielded separate CD3+CD4+ and CD3+CD8+ fractions. CDR1 SGHNT and CDR2 YENEEA come from the germline V gene. CDR3 length equals 13 residues. V was clipped by 1 base and J by 5 bases, with 8 bases between them. Clones were sequenced by immunoSEQ multiplex PCR, and TCRdb holds only the in-frame ones, with some missing. The sample yields more than 45,000 clones, 70% seen once. Material: CD4+ T cells from blood, obtained at the approximately 16-month timepoint. The chain recombines TRBV11-3 with TRBJ1-1, with D possibly matching TRBD1 (5 bases). This TCR was sampled from a human patient who received a liver transplant. The T cells may partly be graft donor cells. CDR3 amino acids: CASSLGGETEAFF. The CDR3 DNA follows: TGTGCCAGCAGCTTAGGAGGGGAAACTGAAGCTTTCTTT.